A selection of T cell receptor beta chains follows, all from one sample in a study of Ad26.COV2.S vaccination and SARS-CoV-2 variants. Clones were read by immunoSEQ multiplex PCR, and TCRdb kept only the in-frame ones, dropping some. The repertoire holds roughly 420,000 clones, with roughly 90% as singletons. The source was peripheral blood, collected in a trial of Ad26.COV2.S vaccine versus placebo. Every receptor here comes from a person between 18 and 59 years old who received the Ad26.COV2.S COVID-19 vaccine or a placebo. CDR3s include the opening cysteine and the closing phenylalanine or tryptophan. The D gene is left open where the match is weak. For some rows the clone size is stated as once, few or many, or as a class when expanded; others skip it.

abundance: .; j_gene: TRBJ2-5; d_gene: TRBD1; v_gene: TRBV4-2; CDR3aa: CASSRPQGALGIQETQYF; CDR3nt: TGTGCCAGCAGCCGCCCTCAGGGGGCTCTCGGCATCCAAGAGACCCAGTACTTC
abundance: .; j_gene: TRBJ1-6; d_gene: TRBD1; v_gene: TRBV28; CDR3aa: CASSLRTTGSSPLHF; CDR3nt: TGTGCCAGCAGTTTAAGGACGACAGGGAGTTCACCCCTCCACTTT
abundance: .; j_gene: TRBJ2-7; d_gene: .; v_gene: TRBV11-3; CDR3aa: CASSLVGHEQYF; CDR3nt: TGTGCCAGCAGCTTAGTTGGGCACGAGCAGTACTTC
abundance: .; j_gene: TRBJ2-2; d_gene: .; v_gene: TRBV28; CDR3aa: CASSQGGTGELFF; CDR3nt: TGTGCCAGCAGTCAAGGGGGAACCGGGGAGCTGTTTTTT
abundance: .; j_gene: TRBJ2-5; d_gene: TRBD1; v_gene: TRBV5-1; CDR3aa: CASSLAGTGFETQYF; CDR3nt: TGCGCCAGCAGCTTGGCCGGGACAGGTTTCGAGACCCAGTACTTC
abundance: .; j_gene: TRBJ2-7; d_gene: .; v_gene: TRBV2; CDR3aa: CASRAGFTYEQYF; CDR3nt: TGTGCCAGCAGGGCGGGGTTCACCTACGAGCAGTACTTC
abundance: .; j_gene: TRBJ1-3; d_gene: .; v_gene: TRBV19; CDR3aa: CASKKGSSGNTIYF; CDR3nt: TGTGCTTCCAAAAAGGGGAGCTCTGGAAACACCATATATTTT
abundance: .; j_gene: TRBJ1-3; d_gene: .; v_gene: TRBV19; CDR3aa: CASRAVRSSGNTIYF; CDR3nt: TGTGCCAGTAGAGCTGTCCGGAGCTCTGGAAACACCATATATTTT
abundance: .; j_gene: TRBJ1-1; d_gene: .; v_gene: TRBV7-3; CDR3aa: CASSRRGGRDTEAFF; CDR3nt: TGTGCCAGCAGCCGAAGGGGAGGACGGGACACTGAAGCTTTCTTT
abundance: .; j_gene: TRBJ1-3; d_gene: .; v_gene: TRBV29-1; CDR3aa: CSAERGNTIYF; CDR3nt: TGCAGCGCCGAGAGGGGAAACACCATATATTTT
abundance: .; j_gene: TRBJ2-6; d_gene: .; v_gene: TRBV30; CDR3aa: CASRSSGANVLTF; CDR3nt: TGTGCCTCCCGGTCTTCTGGGGCCAACGTCCTGACTTTC
abundance: .; j_gene: TRBJ2-3; d_gene: .; v_gene: TRBV6-5; CDR3aa: CASSYSPGVSTDTQYF; CDR3nt: TGTGCCAGCAGTTACTCACCCGGGGTGAGTACAGATACGCAGTATTTT
abundance: .; j_gene: TRBJ2-3; d_gene: TRBD2; v_gene: TRBV5-1; CDR3aa: CASSLVSGGTTDTQYF; CDR3nt: TGCGCCAGCAGCTTGGTTAGCGGGGGCACCACAGATACGCAGTATTTT
abundance: once; j_gene: TRBJ2-1; d_gene: TRBD2; v_gene: TRBV14; CDR3aa: CASSSGLAAYNEQFF; CDR3nt: TGTGCCAGCAGCTCGGGACTAGCGGCCTACAATGAGCAGTTCTTC
abundance: .; j_gene: TRBJ2-7; d_gene: .; v_gene: TRBV21-1; CDR3aa: CASLRPVGQYF; CDR3nt: TGTGCCAGCCTCCGCCCAGTTGGACAGTACTTC
abundance: .; j_gene: TRBJ1-6; d_gene: .; v_gene: TRBV28; CDR3aa: CASGEDRDSPLHF; CDR3nt: TGTGCCAGTGGGGAGGACCGGGATTCACCCCTCCACTTT
abundance: .; j_gene: TRBJ2-1; d_gene: .; v_gene: TRBV7-9; CDR3aa: CASSLQVDEQFF; CDR3nt: TGTGCCAGCAGCTTACAGGTCGATGAGCAGTTCTTC
abundance: .; j_gene: TRBJ1-1; d_gene: TRBD1; v_gene: TRBV29-1; CDR3aa: CSVEALDRMNTEAFF; CDR3nt: TGCAGCGTTGAGGCTCTGGACAGGATGAACACTGAAGCTTTCTTT
abundance: .; j_gene: TRBJ2-5; d_gene: .; v_gene: TRBV7-2; CDR3aa: CASSPGRASRETQYF; CDR3nt: TGTGCCAGCAGCCCAGGTCGGGCTAGCAGGGAGACCCAGTACTTC
abundance: .; j_gene: TRBJ1-2; d_gene: .; v_gene: TRBV27; CDR3aa: CASSTRAGDGYTF; CDR3nt: TGTGCCAGCAGTACCCGGGCAGGGGATGGCTACACCTTC
abundance: .; j_gene: TRBJ1-1; d_gene: .; v_gene: TRBV7-6; CDR3aa: CASSLAPEGGPTEAFF; CDR3nt: TGTGCCAGCAGCTTAGCGCCAGAGGGGGGGCCCACTGAAGCTTTCTTT
abundance: .; j_gene: TRBJ1-2; d_gene: .; v_gene: TRBV25-1; CDR3aa: CAWGDGGYTF; CDR3nt: TGTGCCTGGGGGGACGGGGGCTACACCTTC
abundance: .; j_gene: TRBJ1-3; d_gene: .; v_gene: TRBV7-6; CDR3aa: CASSPTGTAFGNTIYF; CDR3nt: TGTGCCAGCAGCCCCACCGGGACGGCTTTTGGAAACACCATATATTTT
abundance: .; j_gene: TRBJ2-7; d_gene: .; v_gene: TRBV14; CDR3aa: CARGRPRTDSYEQYF; CDR3nt: TGTGCCAGAGGCCGCCCCCGGACAGACTCCTACGAGCAGTACTTC
abundance: .; j_gene: TRBJ2-5; d_gene: .; v_gene: TRBV5-1; CDR3aa: CASSLTPTGGVETQYF; CDR3nt: TGCGCCAGCAGCTTGACTCCGACTGGGGGTGTGGAGACCCAGTACTTC
abundance: .; j_gene: TRBJ1-4; d_gene: .; v_gene: TRBV7-2; CDR3aa: CASSPQVLTNEKLFF; CDR3nt: TGTGCCAGCAGCCCACAGGTTTTGACTAATGAAAAACTGTTTTTT
abundance: .; j_gene: TRBJ2-7; d_gene: .; v_gene: TRBV9; CDR3aa: CASSGGDSGYEQYF; CDR3nt: TGTGCCAGCAGCGGAGGAGACAGTGGCTACGAGCAGTACTTC
abundance: .; j_gene: TRBJ2-7; d_gene: TRBD1; v_gene: TRBV4-3; CDR3aa: CASSYGQGGEQYF; CDR3nt: TGCGCCAGCAGTTATGGACAGGGAGGCGAGCAGTACTTC
abundance: .; j_gene: TRBJ2-2; d_gene: .; v_gene: TRBV5-1; CDR3aa: CASSWGPGNTGELFF; CDR3nt: TGCGCCAGCAGCTGGGGCCCTGGGAACACCGGGGAGCTGTTTTTT
abundance: .; j_gene: TRBJ1-5; d_gene: TRBD1; v_gene: TRBV4-1; CDR3aa: CASSRLTGSNQPQHF; CDR3nt: TGCGCCAGCAGCCGACTGACAGGGAGCAATCAGCCCCAGCATTTT
abundance: .; j_gene: TRBJ2-3; d_gene: .; v_gene: TRBV27; CDR3aa: CASSPRGGNTDTQYF; CDR3nt: TGTGCCAGCAGTCCGCGGGGCGGTAACACAGATACGCAGTATTTT
abundance: .; j_gene: TRBJ1-6; d_gene: TRBD1; v_gene: TRBV30; CDR3aa: CAWKGTGGDSPLHF; CDR3nt: TGTGCCTGGAAGGGGACAGGAGGGGATTCACCCCTCCACTTT
abundance: .; j_gene: TRBJ2-7; d_gene: .; v_gene: TRBV6-5; CDR3aa: CASSYSSGLDEQYF; CDR3nt: TGTGCCAGCAGTTACTCGTCGGGACTGGACGAGCAGTACTTC
abundance: .; j_gene: TRBJ2-2; d_gene: .; v_gene: TRBV7-9; CDR3aa: CASSPRTGELFF; CDR3nt: TGTGCCAGCAGCCCGAGGACCGGGGAGCTGTTTTTT
abundance: .; j_gene: TRBJ2-5; d_gene: TRBD1; v_gene: TRBV6-2/TRBV6-3; CDR3aa: CASTPGQGIQETQYF; CDR3nt: TGTGCCAGCACCCCGGGACAGGGGATACAAGAGACCCAGTACTTC
abundance: .; j_gene: TRBJ2-7; d_gene: .; v_gene: TRBV18; CDR3aa: CASSPQPTYEQYF; CDR3nt: TGTGCCAGCTCACCACAGCCGACTTACGAGCAGTACTTC
abundance: .; j_gene: TRBJ1-1; d_gene: .; v_gene: TRBV9; CDR3aa: CASSGQDSEAFF; CDR3nt: TGTGCCAGCAGCGGGCAGGACAGTGAAGCTTTCTTT